The 15 T cell receptor beta chains below were found in one sample sequenced in a study of blood T cell repertoires in COVID-19. The assay was immunoSEQ multiplex PCR, and TCRdb's table has in-frame clones only and misses some. The sample lists hundreds of thousands of clones, about nine tenths occurring once. The sample comprised peripheral blood. These TCRs come from a man aged 35 to 55 with acute or convalescent COVID-19.

This chain connects TRBV18 to TRBJ2-7, with D possibly being TRBD1 (6 bases). Trimming left V 3 bases short and J 0 bases short, with 12 bases between. CDR1 and CDR2 from the germline V gene are KGHSH and LQKENI. This CDR3 is built from 15 residues. CDR3 DNA sequence: TGTGCCAGCTCACCCGAGGGACAATACTCCTACGAGCAGTACTTC. Its translation is CASSPEGQYSYEQYF.

The sample holds one count of this clone. This sequence joins TRBV2 and TRBJ2-7, with D perhaps matching TRBD1 (6 bases). V shed 6 bases and J shed 7 bases, with 22 bases lying between them. The CDR3 sequence is 15 residues long. The germline V gene has CDR1 SNHLY and CDR2 FYNNEI. The CDR3 spells CASRPTGTRIGEQYF. The CDR3 DNA is TGTGCCAGCAGACCTACAGGGACGAGGATTGGGGAGCAGTACTTC.

This rearrangement joins TRBV6-2 or TRBV6-3 to TRBJ1-2; D is uncertain. V was cut by 5 bases and J by 8 bases, with 18 bases left in between. This CDR3 comprises 14 residues. Germline CDR1 is MNHEY and CDR2 is SVGEGT. The CDR3 DNA reads TGTGCCAGCAGTGGGCCCCCCACTGCTATGGGCTACACCTTC. It translates to CASSGPPTAMGYTF.

This chain connects TRBV28 to TRBJ2-5, with TRBD1 matching 8 bases. The CDR3 contains 14 residues. With V trimmed by 6 bases and J by 2 bases, 5 bases remained unmatched. In germline, CDR1 is MDHEN, CDR2 SYDVKM. The DNA for the CDR3 is TGTGCCAGCAGCCGACAGGGGATTCAAGAGACCCAGTACTTC. It yields the protein CASSRQGIQETQYF.

V and J are TRBV5-1 and TRBJ2-5; TRBD2 might be the D (6 bases). The length of the CDR3 is 16 residues. V lost 0 bases and J 2 bases, leaving 14 bases between the germline ends. In germline, CDR1 is SGHRS, CDR2 YFSETQ. DNA for the CDR3: TGCGCCAGCAGCTTGGCATTGGGACTGGGGCAAGAGACCCAGTACTTC. It specifies CASSLALGLGQETQYF. The whole variable domain, filled in from reference TRBV5-1 and TRBJ2-5, reads KAGVTQTPRYLIKTRGQQVTLSCSPISGHRSVSWYQQTPGQGLQFLFEYFSETQRNKGNFPGRFSGRQFSNSRSEMNVSTLELGDSALYLCASSLALGLGQETQYFGPGTRLLVL.

This rearrangement joins TRBV5-1 to TRBJ2-7; the match to TRBD2 covers 9 bases. V lost 7 bases and J lost 4; bases outside the gene matches: 12. Germline V gene lookup returns CDR1 SGHRS and CDR2 YFSETQ. The CDR3 has 15 residues. CDR3 sequence (DNA): TGCGCCAGCCCCCGGCGGGGGGCGGGGGGGTACGAGCAGTACTTC. It specifies CASPRRGAGGYEQYF.

This clone occurred once. The V call is TRBV5-1, the J call TRBJ2-1; 14 bases agree with TRBD2. V lost 0 bases to trimming and J lost 11 bases; unmatched junction nucleotides: 13. Per the germline V gene, CDR1 is SGHRS and CDR2 is YFSETQ. The CDR3 loop spans 18 amino acids. The CDR3 reads CASSLAGLAGGPSLKQFF. CDR3 DNA sequence: TGCGCCAGCAGCTTGGCCGGACTAGCGGGGGGCCCGTCCTTAAAGCAGTTCTTC.

This sequence joins TRBV11-2 and TRBJ1-2, with 11 bases matching TRBD1. The germline V gene encodes CDR1 SGHAT and CDR2 FQNNGV. The CDR3 is made up of 14 amino acids. Trimming removed 6 bases from V and 7 bases from J; junction bases left unmatched: 7. This CDR3 reads CASRGQGVIGGYTF. CDR3 bases: TGTGCCAGCAGGGGACAGGGGGTAATTGGTGGCTACACCTTC. Full variable domain (missing parts from reference TRBV11-2 and TRBJ1-2): EAGVAQSPRYKIIEKRQSVAFWCNPISGHATLYWYQQILGQGPKLLIQFQNNGVVDDSQLPKDRFSAERLKGVDSTLKIQPAKLEDSAVYLCASRGQGVIGGYTFGSGTRLTVV.

The chain couples TRBV20-1 to TRBJ1-1; D remains unclear. Between the trimmed V and J ends, which lost 8 bases and 6 bases, there was a span of 10 bases. The CDR3 contains 10 residues. Germline V lookup: CDR1 DFQATT, CDR2 SNEGSKA (reference sequence). The CDR3 DNA is TGCAGTTCGGTGGGCCCTGAAGCTTTCTTT. Amino acid sequence: CSSVGPEAFF.

The table lists this clone with a count of one. The chain uses TRBV3-1 (or the pseudogene TRBV3-2) and TRBJ2-7; possible D gene TRBD2, 6 bases. Trimming pared 7 bases from V and 5 bases from J, leaving 15 bases between. Germline V gene data show CDR1 as LGHDT and CDR2 as YNNKEL (reference sequence). The CDR3 is 13 residues long. The CDR3, as DNA: TGTGCCAGCACCACTCCCCCGGGGGACGAGCAGTACTTC. It translates to CASTTPPGDEQYF.

This chain connects TRBV6-5 to TRBJ2-5; D is uncertain. The V end lost 4 bases, the J end lost 5 bases, and 20 bases lay between the germline ends. CDR1 is MNHEY and CDR2 is SVGAGI in the germline V gene. The CDR3 is 16 amino acids. CDR3 protein: CASSSTPPESVETQYF. CDR3 nucleotides: TGTGCCAGCAGTTCGACCCCCCCCGAGAGCGTTGAGACCCAGTACTTC.

V gene TRBV19 combines with J gene TRBJ2-7, with D unclear. CDR1 and CDR2 from the germline V gene are LNHDA and SQIVND (reference sequence). With 6 bases removed from V and 0 bases from J, the gap between germline ends came to 12 bases. CDR3 length equals 14 residues. CDR3 region: CASRTDGFSYEQYF. CDR3 sequence (DNA): TGTGCCAGTAGGACCGACGGGTTCTCCTACGAGCAGTACTTC.

The CDR3 DNA sequence: TGTGCCAGCAGCCGTCCGGACAGGGGCGGACGCAGCTCCTACGAGCAGTACTTC. Amino acids: CASSRPDRGGRSSYEQYF. V and J are TRBV7-2 and TRBJ2-7, with TRBD1 matching 9 bases. The J segment lost 0 bases and the V segment lost 5 bases, leaving 14 bases of the junction unmatched. The CDR3 spans 18 residues. Germline lookup yields CDR1 SGHTA and CDR2 FQGNSA.

This sequence joins TRBV25-1 and TRBJ1-1, with TRBD1 identical over 7 bases. The germline gives CDR1 MGHDK, CDR2 SYGVNS. Germline trimming cut 6 bases from V and 0 bases from J; bases unmatched to any gene: 10. The CDR3 length is 16 residues. CDR3 region: CASRGVGQNLNTEAFF. CDR3 DNA: TGTGCCAGCAGGGGAGTGGGACAGAATTTGAACACTGAAGCTTTCTTT.

This chain joins TRBV2 and TRBJ1-5; 9 bases fit TRBD1. After removal of 6 bases from V and 1 base from J, the junction contained 7 bases not matched to a gene. In germline, CDR1 is SNHLY, CDR2 FYNNEI. The CDR3 totals 16 residues. CDR3 residues: CASRRGQGQSNQPQHF. The CDR3 bases are TGTGCCAGCAGGAGGGGACAGGGTCAGAGCAATCAGCCCCAGCATTTT.